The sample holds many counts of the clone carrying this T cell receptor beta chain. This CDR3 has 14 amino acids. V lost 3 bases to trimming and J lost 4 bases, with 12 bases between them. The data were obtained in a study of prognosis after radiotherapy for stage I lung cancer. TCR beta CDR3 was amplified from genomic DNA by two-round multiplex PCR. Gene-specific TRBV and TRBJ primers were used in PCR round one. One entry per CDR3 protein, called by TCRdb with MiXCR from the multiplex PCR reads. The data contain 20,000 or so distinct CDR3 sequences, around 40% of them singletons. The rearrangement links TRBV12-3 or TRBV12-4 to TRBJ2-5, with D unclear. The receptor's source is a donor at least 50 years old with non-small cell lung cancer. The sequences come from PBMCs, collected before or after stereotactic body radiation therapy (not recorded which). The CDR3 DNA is TGTGCCAGCAGTTTCCGTAAGGTATCAGAGACCCAGTACTTC. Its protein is CASSFRKVSETQYF.